The 21 T cell receptor beta chains reported below all come from one sample, sequenced in a study of cytomegalovirus exposure and HLA in healthy donors. 60 Vbeta and 13 Jbeta primers were used in PCR. Clones were sequenced by immunoSEQ multiplex PCR, and TCRdb holds only the in-frame ones, with some missing. Among approximately 77,000 clones listed, about three quarters were seen once. The source material was PBMCs. The origin of the receptors is a male donor in good health and CMV-seropositive.

This chain uses TRBV27 with TRBJ2-4; D remains ambiguous. This CDR3 is built from 15 residues. Germline CDR1 reads MNHEY; CDR2 reads SMNVEV (reference sequence). Between the trimmed V and J ends, which lost 5 bases and 0 bases, there was a span of 11 bases. CDR3 DNA: TGTGCCAGCAGTAAATCCAGGCTAGCCAAAAACATTCAGTACTTC. Its translation: CASSKSRLAKNIQYF.

This chain joins TRBV5-1 and TRBJ2-1; 13 bases are shared with TRBD2. This CDR3 is built from 15 residues. V lost 6 bases, J lost 8 bases, and 8 bases stayed unmatched. Germline V gene lookup returns CDR1 SGHRS and CDR2 YFSETQ. The CDR3 protein is CASILLAGGTDEQFF. CDR3 DNA: TGCGCCAGCATCCTACTAGCGGGAGGGACGGATGAGCAGTTCTTC.

The chain couples TRBV14 to TRBJ2-3; D unresolved. The germline V and J ends were trimmed by 3 bases and 2 bases, with 9 bases remaining between them. This CDR3 has 14 amino acids. Germline V gene sequence: CDR1 SGHDN, CDR2 FVKESK. CDR3 residues: CASSQRAHTDTQYF. The CDR3 DNA is TGTGCCAGCAGCCAGCGCGCTCACACAGATACGCAGTATTTT.

The chain recombines TRBV7-9 with TRBJ1-1; D uncertain. The length of the CDR3 is 12 residues. Trimming left V 5 bases short and J 7 bases short, with 11 bases between. From germline, CDR1 is SEHNR and CDR2 FQNEAQ (reference sequence). The CDR3 nucleotides are TGTGCCAGCAGCCATAGGGAGGGTGAAGCTTTCTTT. Amino acids: CASSHREGEAFF.

This chain connects TRBV4-2 to TRBJ2-7, with 13 bases aligning to TRBD2. Germline CDR1 LGHNA, CDR2 YNFKEQ. The ends lost 5 bases at V and 3 bases at J; junction bases unmatched: 4. The CDR3 extends over 15 amino acids. The CDR3 loop reads CASSKGTSGIYEQYF. For the CDR3, the DNA is TGTGCCAGCAGCAAAGGGACTAGCGGGATCTACGAGCAGTACTTC.

The chain employs TRBV9 and TRBJ2-7; D ambiguous. Germline CDR1 reads SGDLS; CDR2 reads YYNGEE. CDR3 length equals 15 residues. V dropped 0 bases and J dropped 3 bases, with 13 bases sitting between them. The CDR3 DNA reads as TGTGCCAGCAGCGTAGGCCAGGCCGCCGTCTACGAGCAGTACTTC. This translates into CASSVGQAAVYEQYF.

This chain connects TRBV9 to TRBJ2-1, with TRBD2 matching over 11 bases. With V trimmed by 4 bases and J by 0 bases, 21 bases remained unmatched. The CDR3 loop spans 22 amino acids. CDR1 is SGDLS and CDR2 is YYNGEE in the germline V gene. The CDR3 region is CASSLRDIWSLAGASSYNEQFF. The CDR3 bases are TGTGCCAGCAGCCTCCGAGATATCTGGTCACTAGCGGGAGCCTCCTCCTACAATGAGCAGTTCTTC.

The genes are TRBV5-1 and TRBJ2-5; D is ambiguous. The CDR3 runs to 15 residues. The V end lost 0 bases, the J end lost 2 bases, and 11 bases lay between the germline ends. From germline, CDR1 is SGHRS and CDR2 YFSETQ. CDR3 region: CASSLAPGGQETQYF. The CDR3 nucleotides read TGCGCCAGCAGCTTGGCCCCAGGTGGACAAGAGACCCAGTACTTC.

The chain carries TRBV7-9 and TRBJ1-2, with a tentative D call TRBD1 (5 bases). Germline V gene data show CDR1 as SEHNR and CDR2 as FQNEAQ (reference sequence). The ends were cut back, 5 bases at V and 1 base at J, with 8 bases in the middle. The CDR3 runs to 13 residues. CDR3 sequence reads: CASSRGLNYGYTF. The CDR3 DNA is TGTGCCAGCAGCAGGGGCCTTAACTATGGCTACACCTTC.

The genes are TRBV4-3 and TRBJ1-4; 7 nucleotides agree with TRBD1. Germline CDR1 and CDR2: LGHNA and YSLEER. J lost 0 bases, V lost 4 bases, and 8 bases had no gene match. This CDR3 is built from 17 residues. CDR3 region: CASSPGQPVSTNEKLFF. As DNA, the CDR3 is TGCGCCAGCAGCCCGGGACAGCCGGTGTCAACTAATGAAAAACTGTTTTTT.

V and J are TRBV13 and TRBJ2-5; TRBD1 is a possible D gene (5 bases). CDR1 is PRHDT and CDR2 is FYEKMQ in the germline V gene (reference sequence). V was clipped by 5 bases and J by 5 bases, with 15 bases between them. CDR3 length equals 14 residues. Here the CDR3 DNA reads TGTGCCAGCAGCCAACTGGGGCCTGGGGAGACCCAGTACTTC. Residues: CASSQLGPGETQYF.

J is TRBJ2-1 and V is TRBV5-4, with D possibly matching TRBD1 (5 bases). V was pared by 3 bases and J by 5 bases, with 15 bases between. Germline V gene data show CDR1 as SGHNT and CDR2 as YYREEE (reference sequence). This CDR3 spans 15 amino acids. The CDR3 DNA sequence: TGTGCCAGCAGCTCCCAATTTAGACAGCACAATGAGCAGTTCTTC. Translation: CASSSQFRQHNEQFF.

In this sample, this clone turned up a few times. V usage is TRBV4-3 and J usage is TRBJ2-1; 12 nucleotides agree with TRBD2. Germline values: CDR1 LGHNA, CDR2 YSLEER. V was pared by 4 bases and J by 3 bases, with 1 base of the junction left unmatched. The CDR3 is 15 residues long. The CDR3 is CASSRTSGDYNEQFF. CDR3 coding DNA: TGCGCCAGCAGCCGGACTAGCGGGGACTACAATGAGCAGTTCTTC.

This clone was observed a single time. DNA of the CDR3: TGTGCCATCAGTGACAGGAGCACAGATACGCAGTATTTT. This gives the protein CAISDRSTDTQYF. The chain links TRBV10-3 to TRBJ2-3; D is unresolved. The germline gives CDR1 ENHRY, CDR2 SYGVKD. The CDR3 consists of 13 residues. V lost 3 bases and J lost 0, with 4 bases in between.

This clone was seen only once. The genes are TRBV5-4 and TRBJ1-1, with 7 bases that match TRBD1. CDR3 size: 14 residues. The J segment lost 3 bases and the V segment lost 4 bases, leaving 6 bases of the junction unmatched. Per the germline V gene, CDR1 is SGHNT and CDR2 is YYREEE (reference sequence). CDR3 in DNA: TGTGCCAGCAGCAAGGGGACAGAAGACACTGAAGCTTTCTTT. Its translation: CASSKGTEDTEAFF.

The chain employs TRBV4-2 and TRBJ1-3; no firm D call. The CDR3 runs to 14 residues. V gave up 4 bases and J gave up 2 bases, with 9 bases separating them. Germline assignment: CDR1 LGHNA and CDR2 YNFKEQ. CDR3 in DNA: TGTGCCAGCAGCCCTGAGAGGACTGGAAACACCATATATTTT. Translating it yields CASSPERTGNTIYF.

V usage is TRBV10-1 and J usage is TRBJ2-7, with 8 bases lining up with TRBD2. Germline V CDR1 and CDR2: WNHNN, SYGVQD (reference sequence). V was pared by 2 bases and J by 2 bases, with 2 bases of the junction left unmatched. The CDR3 consists of 14 residues. This CDR3 is CASSEAGGTYEQYF. DNA for the CDR3: TGCGCCAGCAGTGAGGCGGGGGGAACCTACGAGCAGTACTTC.

A few counts support this clone. The CDR3 region is CASSFAGGGTDTQYF. The CDR3 DNA sequence: TGTGCCAGCAGCTTCGCGGGAGGGGGCACAGATACGCAGTATTTT. The gene calls are TRBV11-2 and TRBJ2-3; 9 nucleotides align to TRBD2. This CDR3 region has 15 residues. V gave up 3 bases and J gave up 1 base; unmatched junction bases: 2. CDR1 and CDR2 from the germline V gene are SGHAT and FQNNGV.

The V call is TRBV5-4, the J call TRBJ2-1; 7 bases are a match to TRBD2. CDR1 is SGHNT, CDR2 YYREEE, per germline (reference sequence). The CDR3 is 15 residues long. J was trimmed by 9 bases and V by 4 bases; bases with no gene match: 13. The chain's CDR3 is CASSSGLDATVEQFF. CDR3 bases: TGTGCCAGCAGCAGCGGACTAGATGCTACGGTTGAGCAGTTCTTC.

Remarks on this clone: Other DNA sequences from this sample encode an identical CDR3 as well. The chain carries TRBV10-3 and TRBJ1-1, with 9 bases identical to TRBD1. Germline V gene lookup returns CDR1 ENHRY and CDR2 SYGVKD. The CDR3 loop spans 15 amino acids. Unmatched junction bases numbered 6, after V lost 4 bases and J lost 3 bases. The CDR3 region has the DNA TGTGCCATCAGTGGGACAGGGGCCAGGGACACTGAAGCTTTCTTT. Amino acids: CAISGTGARDTEAFF.

The chain employs TRBV5-1 and TRBJ1-2, with 12 bases matching TRBD1. The CDR3 contains 14 residues. Unmatched junction bases numbered 6, after V lost 4 bases and J lost 8 bases. Germline V gives CDR1 SGHRS, CDR2 YFSETQ. The CDR3 DNA reads TGCGCCAGCAGCGGGGGGACAGGGGGCCGAGGCTACACCTTC. Amino acid sequence: CASSGGTGGRGYTF.